These T cell receptor beta chains were read from a single sample in a study of identical twins. TCRdb re-called the 5' RACE reads with MiXCR, one entry per CDR3 protein. The table includes some 1,600,000 distinct CDR3 sequences, around a third detected once. The sequencing input was cord blood. The origin of the receptors is a newborn girl in good health. Both conserved end residues are part of each CDR3. Fields, in order: V gene, D gene, clone size, J gene, CDR3 protein, CDR3 DNA. The D gene is left open where the match is weak. Size values are once, few and many counts, or a class for expanded clones, and some rows have none.

>TRBV21-1|-|-|TRBJ2-5
CASSKVLGGKETQYF
TGTGCCAGCAGCAAAGTGCTAGGGGGCAAGGAGACCCAGTACTTC
>TRBV4-1|TRBD2|few|TRBJ2-1
CASSQVFGGSYNEQFF
TGCGCCAGCAGCCAAGTTTTCGGGGGGTCCTACAATGAGCAGTTCTTC
>TRBV6-2/TRBV6-3|TRBD2|few|TRBJ2-7
CASSFPLAASSYEQYF
TGTGCCAGCAGTTTTCCTCTAGCGGCGAGCTCCTACGAGCAGTACTTC
>TRBV6-1|-|-|TRBJ1-1
CASRGVKNTEAFF
TGTGCCAGCAGGGGGGTTAAAAACACTGAAGCTTTCTTT
>TRBV28|-|few|TRBJ2-7
CASSLPGEGYEQYF
TGTGCCAGCAGTTTACCGGGAGAGGGGTACGAGCAGTACTTC
>TRBV6-6|-|few|TRBJ2-3
CASSYRVRGTSTDTQYF
TGTGCCAGCAGTTACCGGGTGAGGGGGACTAGCACAGATACGCAGTATTTT
>TRBV5-6|-|-|TRBJ2-5
CASSLLGLMKQETQYF
TGTGCCAGCAGCTTGTTGGGCTTAATGAAACAAGAGACCCAGTACTTC
>TRBV7-2|TRBD1|few|TRBJ1-5
CASSIRRVTGGISNQPQHF
TGTGCCAGCTCAATAAGGAGGGTCACAGGGGGCATCAGCAATCAGCCCCAGCATTTT
>TRBV4-2|-|-|TRBJ2-7
CASSRRDLYNEQYF
TGTGCCAGCAGCCGCCGGGACTTATACAATGAGCAGTACTTC
>TRBV3-1|-|few|TRBJ2-7
CASSPLTGPLTYEQYF
TGTGCCAGCAGCCCCCTGACGGGCCCCCTCACCTACGAGCAGTACTTC
>TRBV20-1|-|-|TRBJ2-1
CRPAGLSHNEQFF
TGCAGGCCCGCGGGACTCTCCCACAATGAGCAGTTCTTC
>TRBV5-1|-|once|TRBJ1-5
CASSLGGGQGVQPQHF
TGCGCCAGCAGCTTGGGAGGGGGTCAAGGAGTTCAGCCCCAGCATTTT
>TRBV10-3|TRBD1|many|TRBJ2-7
CAISVGQGEASYEQYF
TGTGCCATCAGTGTAGGACAGGGAGAGGCCTCCTACGAGCAGTACTTC
>TRBV12-3/TRBV12-4|-|-|TRBJ2-3
CASSLPGVTDTQYF
TGTGCCAGCAGTTTACCAGGGGTCACAGATACGCAGTATTTT
>TRBV4-2|TRBD1|-|TRBJ2-1
CASSQNLGQGGYNEQFF
TGTGCCAGCAGCCAAAACCTTGGACAGGGGGGCTACAATGAGCAGTTCTTC
>TRBV5-1|TRBD2|-|TRBJ2-1
CASSLTSGANEQFF
TGCGCCAGCAGCTTGACTAGCGGGGCCAATGAGCAGTTCTTC
>TRBV6-1|-|-|TRBJ1-5
CASEPYSNQPQHF
TGTGCCAGCGAGCCCTATAGCAATCAGCCCCAGCATTTT